A single sample gave rise to the 21 T cell receptor beta chains below, sequenced in a study of molecular identifiers for immune sequencing clone quantification. TCRdb passed the PCR reads through MiXCR, listing each CDR3 protein once. The table lists about 640,000 distinct CDR3 sequences, 15% to 20% of them singletons. Sequencing input: naive CD8+ T cells from blood, with Jurkat cell RNA spiked in. Subset denoted: FACS-sorted CD8+CD4-CCR7+CD45RA+ naive T cells. The receptors were gathered from a human donor in good health. Some libraries in this study had Jurkat cell RNA spiked in.

This clonotype was observed at least ten times. The chain uses TRBV16 and TRBJ2-3, with a weak D call TRBD1 (5 bases). V dropped 7 bases and J dropped 6 bases, with 8 bases sitting between them. Germline V gene data show CDR1 as KGHSY and CDR2 as FQNENV. The length of the CDR3 is 11 residues. CDR3 sequence (DNA): TGTGCCAGCACCCAGGGTGATACGCAGTATTTT. Translating gives CASTQGDTQYF. The full variable domain, with the rest looked up from reference TRBV16 and TRBJ2-3, is GEEVAQTPKHLVRGEGQKAKLYCAPIKGHSYVFWYQQVLKNEFKFLISFQNENVFDETGMPKERFSAKCLPNSPCSLEIQATKLEDSAVYFCASTQGDTQYFGPGTRLTVL.

Here the CDR3 DNA reads TGTGCCACCAGTGATTTTTGGGGCGGGAGCTCCTACAATGAGCAGTTCTTC. Protein product: CATSDFWGGSSYNEQFF. The V gene is TRBV24-1, the J gene TRBJ2-1, with 7 positions matching TRBD2. CDR3 length: 17 amino acids. After removal of 1 base from V and 0 bases from J, the junction contained 5 bases not matched to a gene. Germline-derived CDR1 and CDR2 are KGHDR and SFDVKD.

In its sample, this clonotype was seen many times. The CDR3 DNA reads as TGCGCCAGCAGCCAACCGGGACAGGACAATGAGCAGTTCTTC. Its protein is CASSQPGQDNEQFF. The rearrangement links TRBV4-1 to TRBJ2-1; TRBD1 matches at 8 bases. Germline CDR1 reads MGHRA; CDR2 reads YSYEKL. Trimming took 2 bases from V and 5 from J; bases not matched to a gene: 2. This CDR3 is 14 amino acids long.

This clonotype came up many times. This chain joins TRBV3-1 and TRBJ2-7; tentatively, D is TRBD1 or TRBD2 (5 bases each). The CDR3 extends over 16 amino acids. Trimming took off 0 bases at V and 2 bases at J, with 14 bases between the two ends. CDR1 and CDR2 from the germline V gene are LGHDT and YNNKEL (reference sequence). CDR3 loop: CASSQDKRGSAYEQYF. CDR3 DNA sequence: TGTGCCAGCAGCCAAGATAAGAGGGGTTCGGCCTACGAGCAGTACTTC.

Details on this clonotype: A much more abundant neighbour one base away suggests this may be a read error. This chain links TRBV7-3 with TRBJ2-3; 9 bases map to TRBD1. The J call may be wrong; the DNA end is better matched by TRBJ1-5. The length of the CDR3 is 16 residues. Germline loops: CDR1 SGHTA, CDR2 FQGTGA. CDR3 loop: CASSFLRDRDTDTQHF. The CDR3 DNA sequence: TGTGCCAGCAGCTTTTTGCGGGACAGGGACACAGATACGCAGCATTTT.

This clonotype was observed a few times. The DNA for the CDR3 is TGTGCCAGCAGCCCGACAGGGGGCGCCGGGACCGGGGAGCTGTTTTTT. Amino acid sequence: CASSPTGGAGTGELFF. This rearrangement joins TRBV7-9 to TRBJ2-2; TRBD1 agrees at 10 bases. This CDR3 contains 16 residues. Unmatched junction bases numbered 8, after V lost 5 bases and J lost 5 bases. Germline lookup yields CDR1 SEHNR and CDR2 FQNEAQ (reference sequence).

The table lists this clonotype with a few counts. The CDR3 region has the DNA TGTGCCAGCAGCCCAGGGGGACGGTGGAACACTGAAGCTTTCTTT. Protein product: CASSPGGRWNTEAFF. The chain couples TRBV9 to TRBJ1-1, with 7 bases identical to TRBD1. V was pared by 4 bases and J by 1 base, with 7 bases of the junction left unmatched. CDR1 and CDR2 (germline): SGDLS, YYNGEE. CDR3 length equals 15 residues.

The chain joins TRBV12-3 or TRBV12-4 to TRBJ2-5; 7 nucleotides agree with TRBD1. The CDR3 consists of 15 residues. The V segment lost 4 bases and the J segment 4 bases; nucleotides outside the gene matches: 9. In DNA form, the CDR3 reads TGTGCCAGCAGTTATGGGACAGCCCCGAGAGAGACCCAGTACTTC. It is translated as CASSYGTAPRETQYF.

This clonotype was counted between two and nine times. The J gene is TRBJ2-1, the V gene TRBV25-1, with D unclear. Germline V gene data show CDR1 as MGHDK and CDR2 as SYGVNS. The CDR3 totals 18 residues. V was trimmed by 1 base and J by 2 bases, leaving 18 bases between them. The chain's CDR3 is CASSEFSSTGRPYNEQFF. For the CDR3, the DNA is TGTGCCAGCAGTGAATTTAGCTCCACCGGCCGCCCCTACAATGAGCAGTTCTTC.

This rearrangement joins TRBV6-6 to TRBJ2-7; perhaps TRBD1 as D (5 bases). V shed 2 bases and J shed 2 bases, with 13 bases lying between them. The CDR3 spans 15 residues. Germline V gene sequence: CDR1 MNHNY, CDR2 SVGAGI (reference sequence). This CDR3 reads CASSYTTEDPYEQYF. The CDR3 bases are TGTGCCAGCAGTTACACGACAGAGGATCCCTACGAGCAGTACTTC.

On this clonotype itself: This may be a read error, as it is one base from a much larger clone. The chain employs TRBV5-3 and TRBJ1-2; tentatively, D is TRBD1 (6 bases). TRBV5-3 is an open reading frame, and its role is uncertain. The CDR3 covers 15 residues. CDR3 in amino acids: CASSLIRTANYGYTF. For the CDR3, the DNA is TGTGCCAGCAGCTTGATCCGGACAGCCAACTATGGCTACACCTTC.

Note on this clonotype: With a much larger clone just one base away, this may be a read error. The rearrangement joins TRBV20-1 to TRBJ2-7, with D hard to call. This CDR3 has 13 amino acids. CDR1 and CDR2 (germline): DFQATT, SNEGSKA (reference sequence). The CDR3, as DNA: TGCAGTGCTAGAAGCGAGTCCACCTACGGGCAGTACTTC. Residues: CSARSESTYGQYF.

This clonotype was seen many times. CDR3 amino acids: CASSTGNEAFF. CDR3 DNA: TGTGCCAGCAGCACGGGTAATGAAGCTTTCTTT. The chain uses TRBV12-3 or TRBV12-4 and TRBJ1-1; D is undetermined. With 6 bases removed from V and 7 bases from J, the gap between germline ends came to 9 bases. This CDR3 spans 11 amino acids.

This clonotype has a handful of counts. V is TRBV6-2 or TRBV6-3 and J is TRBJ2-3, with TRBD1 matching 7 bases. The CDR3 spans 18 residues. Germline CDR1 is MNHEY and CDR2 is SVGEGT. After removal of 6 bases from V and 0 bases from J, the junction contained 15 bases not matched to a gene. The CDR3 sequence: CASRNLKGAYTSTDTQYF. The CDR3 DNA reads as TGTGCCAGCAGAAACCTCAAGGGGGCCTATACTAGCACAGATACGCAGTATTTT.

This clonotype was seen a few times. The J gene is TRBJ2-7, the V gene TRBV15; 10 positions match TRBD2. The CDR3 runs to 13 residues. Germline V gives CDR1 LNHNV, CDR2 YYDKDF (reference sequence). V trimming: 8 bases; J trimming: 2 bases; junction bases outside the gene matches: 3. CDR3 amino acids: CATRAGGPYEQYF. The CDR3 nucleotides read TGTGCCACCCGAGCGGGAGGGCCCTACGAGCAGTACTTC.

In regard to this clonotype: This clone may be a read error of a much larger clone one base away. The chain carries TRBV6-5 and TRBJ2-2; 8 nucleotides match TRBD2. Unmatched junction bases numbered 9, after V lost 3 bases and J lost 6 bases. This CDR3 is 16 amino acids long. CDR1 is MNHEY, CDR2 SVGAGI, per germline. The CDR3 reads CASSYLRGRKAGELFF. CDR3 nucleotides: TGTGCCAGCAGTTATCTGCGCGGGAGGAAGGCCGGGGAGCTGTTTTTT.

The chain is built from TRBV20-1 and TRBJ2-7; 8 bases are a match to TRBD2. The CDR3 covers 15 residues. CDR1 is DFQATT and CDR2 is SNEGSKA in the germline V gene (reference sequence). The J segment lost 2 bases and the V segment lost 5 bases, leaving 11 bases of the junction unmatched. CDR3 residues: CSAGGASGLTYEQYF. DNA for the CDR3: TGCAGTGCTGGGGGGGCTAGCGGGTTAACCTACGAGCAGTACTTC.

To note about this clonotype: A single base separates this from a much larger clone, so it may be a read error. The rearrangement uses TRBV10-2 and TRBJ2-5; D remains ambiguous. Looked up from germline, CDR1 is WSHSY and CDR2 is SAAADI. The CDR3 is 15 amino acids. V dropped 2 bases and J dropped 1 base, with 11 bases sitting between them. Here the CDR3 DNA reads TGCGCCAGCAGTGAGGGTAGCCATCTCCAAGAGACCCAGTACTTC. Protein product: CASSEGSHLQETQYF.

This clonotype was recorded many times. The CDR3, as DNA: TGCGCCAGCAGCCCTTCCTCCCACGCTGAAGCTTTCTTT. Amino acid sequence: CASSPSSHAEAFF. V gene TRBV5-1 combines with J gene TRBJ1-1; D remains unclear. The length of the CDR3 is 13 residues. The germline gives CDR1 SGHRS, CDR2 YFSETQ. V was cut by 4 bases and J by 6 bases, with 13 bases left in between.

This clonotype showed up just once. One junction end disagrees with the germline gene, perhaps due to a read error. This chain uses TRBV6-5 with TRBJ2-1, with 8 bases that match TRBD2. CDR1 and CDR2 (germline): MNHEY, SVGAGI. The CDR3 has 16 residues. CDR3: CASSYSGGRLSNEQSF. CDR3 bases: TGTGCCAGCAGTTACTCGGGCGGGAGGTTGAGCAATGAGCAGTCCTTC.

Comment on this clonotype: A much larger clone is a single base away; this may be a read error. The chain recombines TRBV11-2 with TRBJ2-1; TRBD2 aligns across 10 bases. Germline assignment: CDR1 SGHAT and CDR2 FQNNGV. The CDR3 length is 16 residues. The DNA of the CDR3 is TGTGCCAGCAGCTTAGTTTTCAGCGGGGGGGCCGATGAGCAGTCCTTC. It is translated as CASSLVFSGGADEQSF.